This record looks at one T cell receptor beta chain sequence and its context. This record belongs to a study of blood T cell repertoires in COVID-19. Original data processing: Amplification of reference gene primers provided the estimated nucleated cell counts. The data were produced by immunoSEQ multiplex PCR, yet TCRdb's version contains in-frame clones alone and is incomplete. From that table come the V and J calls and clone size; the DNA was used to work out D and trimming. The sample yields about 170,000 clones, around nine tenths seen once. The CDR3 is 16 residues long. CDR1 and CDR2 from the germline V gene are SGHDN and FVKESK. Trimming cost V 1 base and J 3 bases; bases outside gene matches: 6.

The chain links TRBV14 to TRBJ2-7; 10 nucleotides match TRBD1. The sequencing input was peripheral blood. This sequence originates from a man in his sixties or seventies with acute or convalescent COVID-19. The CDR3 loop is CASSQAYRDRGYEQYF. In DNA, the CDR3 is TGTGCCAGCAGCCAAGCTTACCGGGACAGGGGCTACGAGCAGTACTTC.